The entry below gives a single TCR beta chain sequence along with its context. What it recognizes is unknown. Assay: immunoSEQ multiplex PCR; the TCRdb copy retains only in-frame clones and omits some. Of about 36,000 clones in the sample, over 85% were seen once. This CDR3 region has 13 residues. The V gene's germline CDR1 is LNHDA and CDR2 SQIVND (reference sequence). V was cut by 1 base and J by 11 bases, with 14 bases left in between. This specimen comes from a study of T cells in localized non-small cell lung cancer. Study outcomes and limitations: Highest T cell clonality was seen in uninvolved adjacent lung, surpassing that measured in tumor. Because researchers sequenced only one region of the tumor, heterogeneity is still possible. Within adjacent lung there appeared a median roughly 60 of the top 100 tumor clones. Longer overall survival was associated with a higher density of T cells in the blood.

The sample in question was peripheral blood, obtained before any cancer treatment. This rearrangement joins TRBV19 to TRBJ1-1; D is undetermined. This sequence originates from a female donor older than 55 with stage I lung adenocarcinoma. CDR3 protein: CASSIGQAGGAFF. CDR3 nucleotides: TGTGCCAGTAGTATAGGCCAGGCCGGAGGCGCTTTCTTT.